The sequence of this T cell receptor (beta chain) was determined in a study of T-cell reconstitution after alpha-beta-depleted transplantation in children. TCRbeta library construction was performed incorporating unique molecular identifiers. TCRdb independently ran MiXCR on the PCR reads; one entry per CDR3 protein. The table lists approximately 650,000 distinct CDR3 sequences, roughly 13% of them singletons. Germline V gives CDR1 DFQATT, CDR2 SNEGSKA (reference sequence). Trimming removed 4 bases at V and 1 base at J, with 11 bases between. The CDR3 loop spans 14 amino acids. This clonotype was counted a few times.

The chain combines TRBV20-1 with TRBJ2-1, with D perhaps TRBD1 (6 bases). This TCR derives from a girl aged 2 to 10 with congenital amegakaryocytic thrombocytopenia, due to receive a stem cell transplant. The sample consisted of PBMCs, taken before TCRalphabeta/CD19-depleted stem cell transplant. The CDR3 spells CSAISGESYNEQFF. CDR3 coding DNA: TGCAGTGCTATATCAGGGGAGTCCTACAATGAGCAGTTCTTC.